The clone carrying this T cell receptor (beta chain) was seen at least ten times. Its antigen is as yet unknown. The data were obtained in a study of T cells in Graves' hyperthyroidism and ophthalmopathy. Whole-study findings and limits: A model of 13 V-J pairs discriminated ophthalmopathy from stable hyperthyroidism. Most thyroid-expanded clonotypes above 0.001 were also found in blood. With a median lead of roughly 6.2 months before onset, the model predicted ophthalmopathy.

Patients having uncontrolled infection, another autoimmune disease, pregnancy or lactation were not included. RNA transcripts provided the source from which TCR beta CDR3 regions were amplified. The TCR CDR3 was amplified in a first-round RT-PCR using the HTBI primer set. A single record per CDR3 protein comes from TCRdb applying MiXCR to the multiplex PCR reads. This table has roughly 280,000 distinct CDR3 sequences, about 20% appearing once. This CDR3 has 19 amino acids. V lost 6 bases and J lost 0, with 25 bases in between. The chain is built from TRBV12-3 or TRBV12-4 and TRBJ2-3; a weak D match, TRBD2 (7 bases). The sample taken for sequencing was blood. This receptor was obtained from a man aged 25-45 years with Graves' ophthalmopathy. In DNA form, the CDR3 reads TGTGCCAGCAGCCCCCCGCTGGGGGGGGACACAGCTAGCACAGATACGCAGTATTTT. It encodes CASSPPLGGDTASTDTQYF.